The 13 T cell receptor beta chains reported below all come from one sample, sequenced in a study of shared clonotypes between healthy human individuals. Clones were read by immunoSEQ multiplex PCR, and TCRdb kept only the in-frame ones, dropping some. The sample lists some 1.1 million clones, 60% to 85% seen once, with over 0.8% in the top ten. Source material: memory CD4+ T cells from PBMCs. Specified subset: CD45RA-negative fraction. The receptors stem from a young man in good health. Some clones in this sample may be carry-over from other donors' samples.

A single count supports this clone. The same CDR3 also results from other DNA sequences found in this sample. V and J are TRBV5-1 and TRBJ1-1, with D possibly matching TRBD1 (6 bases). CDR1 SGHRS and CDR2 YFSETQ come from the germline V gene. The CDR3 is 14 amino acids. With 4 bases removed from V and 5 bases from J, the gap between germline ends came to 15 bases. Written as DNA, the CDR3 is TGCGCCAGCAGCCCTGGAGTACAGGGAACTGAAGCTTTCTTT. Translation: CASSPGVQGTEAFF.

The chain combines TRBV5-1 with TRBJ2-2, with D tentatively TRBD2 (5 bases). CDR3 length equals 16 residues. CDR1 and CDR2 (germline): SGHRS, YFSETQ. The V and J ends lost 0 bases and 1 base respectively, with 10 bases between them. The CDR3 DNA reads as TGCGCCAGCAGCTTGGGTGTAGGAGGGAACACCGGGGAGCTGTTTTTT. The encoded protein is CASSLGVGGNTGELFF.

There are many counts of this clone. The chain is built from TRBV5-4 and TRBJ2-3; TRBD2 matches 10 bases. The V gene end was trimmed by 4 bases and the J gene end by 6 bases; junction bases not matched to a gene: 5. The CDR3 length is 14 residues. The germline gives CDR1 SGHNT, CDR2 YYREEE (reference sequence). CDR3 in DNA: TGTGCCAGCAGCCAAAGGACTAGCGGCGATACGCAGTATTTT. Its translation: CASSQRTSGDTQYF.

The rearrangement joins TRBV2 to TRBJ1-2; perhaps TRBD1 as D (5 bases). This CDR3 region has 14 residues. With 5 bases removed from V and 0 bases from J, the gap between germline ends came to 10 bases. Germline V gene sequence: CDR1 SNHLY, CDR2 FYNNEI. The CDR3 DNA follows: TGTGCCAGCAGTCGGGACGTTACTAACTATGGCTACACCTTC. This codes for CASSRDVTNYGYTF.

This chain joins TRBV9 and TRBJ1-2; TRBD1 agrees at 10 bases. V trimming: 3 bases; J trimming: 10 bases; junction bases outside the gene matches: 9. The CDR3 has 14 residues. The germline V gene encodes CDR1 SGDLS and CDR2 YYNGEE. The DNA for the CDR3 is TGTGCCAGCAGCGCAGACCCCGGGACAGGGGACTACACCTTC. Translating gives CASSADPGTGDYTF.

This CDR3 is CASSLQEEQYF. CDR3 coding DNA: TGTGCCAGCAGCTTACAGGAAGAGCAGTACTTC. V usage is TRBV11-2 and J usage is TRBJ2-7; D not resolved. This CDR3 comprises 11 residues. CDR1 is SGHAT, CDR2 FQNNGV, per germline. The ends were cut back, 2 bases at V and 7 bases at J, with 6 bases in the middle.

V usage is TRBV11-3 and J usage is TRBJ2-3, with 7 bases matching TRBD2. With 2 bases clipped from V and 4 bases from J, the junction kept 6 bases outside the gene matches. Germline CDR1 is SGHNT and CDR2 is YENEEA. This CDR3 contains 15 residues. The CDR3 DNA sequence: TGTGCCAGCAGCTTAATCGGGAGCGGGGCAGATACGCAGTATTTT. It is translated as CASSLIGSGADTQYF.

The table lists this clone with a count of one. CDR3 DNA sequence: TGCGCCAGCAGCTTAGATGGGGGTGAGAAGCCCCAGCATTTT. Amino acid sequence: CASSLDGGEKPQHF. V and J are TRBV5-1 and TRBJ1-5, with a possible D match to TRBD1 (5 bases). Germline lookup yields CDR1 SGHRS and CDR2 YFSETQ. The length of the CDR3 is 14 residues. V dropped 2 bases and J dropped 8 bases, with 14 bases sitting between them.

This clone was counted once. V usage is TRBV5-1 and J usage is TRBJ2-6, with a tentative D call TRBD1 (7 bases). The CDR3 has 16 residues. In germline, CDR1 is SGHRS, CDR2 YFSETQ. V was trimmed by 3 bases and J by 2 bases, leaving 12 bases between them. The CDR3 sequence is CASSSGGGAGANVLTF. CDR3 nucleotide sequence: TGCGCCAGCAGCTCTGGAGGGGGCGCTGGGGCCAACGTCCTGACTTTC. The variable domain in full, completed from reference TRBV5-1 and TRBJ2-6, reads KAGVTQTPRYLIKTRGQQVTLSCSPISGHRSVSWYQQTPGQGLQFLFEYFSETQRNKGNFPGRFSGRQFSNSRSEMNVSTLELGDSALYLCASSSGGGAGANVLTFGAGSRLTVL.

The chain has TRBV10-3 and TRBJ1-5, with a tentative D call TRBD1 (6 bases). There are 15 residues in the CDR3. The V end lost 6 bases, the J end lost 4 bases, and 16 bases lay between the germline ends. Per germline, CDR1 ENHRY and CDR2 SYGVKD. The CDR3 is CAISPQGTTNQPQHF. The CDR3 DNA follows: TGTGCCATCAGCCCTCAGGGGACGACTAATCAGCCCCAGCATTTT.

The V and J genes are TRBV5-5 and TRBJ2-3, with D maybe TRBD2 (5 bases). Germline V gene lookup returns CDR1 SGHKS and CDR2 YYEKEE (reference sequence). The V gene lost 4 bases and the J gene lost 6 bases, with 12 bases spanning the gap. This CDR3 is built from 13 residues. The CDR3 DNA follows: TGTGCCAGCAGCGTCGGGGTGCGGGATACGCAGTATTTT. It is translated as CASSVGVRDTQYF.

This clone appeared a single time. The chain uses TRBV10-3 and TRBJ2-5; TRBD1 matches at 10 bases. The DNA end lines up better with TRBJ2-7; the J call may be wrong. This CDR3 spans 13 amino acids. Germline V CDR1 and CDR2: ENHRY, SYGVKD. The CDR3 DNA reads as TGTGCCATCCAAGGGACAGGGGTCGGCGAGCAGTACTTC. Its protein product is CAIQGTGVGEQYF.

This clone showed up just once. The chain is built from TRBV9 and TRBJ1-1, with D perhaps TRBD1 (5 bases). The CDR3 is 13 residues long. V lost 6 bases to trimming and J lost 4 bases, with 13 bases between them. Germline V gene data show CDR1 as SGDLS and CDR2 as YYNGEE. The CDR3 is CASTPGGGTEAFF. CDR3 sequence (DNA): TGTGCCAGCACCCCGGGTGGGGGCACTGAAGCTTTCTTT.